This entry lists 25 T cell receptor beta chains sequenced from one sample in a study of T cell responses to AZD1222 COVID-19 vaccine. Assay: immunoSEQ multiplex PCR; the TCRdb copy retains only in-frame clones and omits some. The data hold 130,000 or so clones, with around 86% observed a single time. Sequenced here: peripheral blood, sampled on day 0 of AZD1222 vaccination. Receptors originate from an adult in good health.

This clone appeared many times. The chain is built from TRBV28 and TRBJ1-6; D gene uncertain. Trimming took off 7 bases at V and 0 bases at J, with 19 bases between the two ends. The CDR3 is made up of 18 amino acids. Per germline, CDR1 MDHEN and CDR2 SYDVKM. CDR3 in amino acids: CASIPPSQAPSYNSPLHF. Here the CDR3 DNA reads TGTGCCAGCATACCGCCCAGCCAGGCCCCCTCCTATAATTCACCCCTCCACTTT.

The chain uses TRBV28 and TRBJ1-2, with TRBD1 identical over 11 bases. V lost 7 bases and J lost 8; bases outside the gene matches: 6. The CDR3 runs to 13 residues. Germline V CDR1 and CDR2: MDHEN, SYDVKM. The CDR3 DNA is TGTGCCAGCAACCGGGACAGGGGGAGGGGCTACACCTTC. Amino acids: CASNRDRGRGYTF.

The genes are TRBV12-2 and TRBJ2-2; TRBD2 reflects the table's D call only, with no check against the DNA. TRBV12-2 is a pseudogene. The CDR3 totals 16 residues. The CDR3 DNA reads TGTGCAAGTCGCTTACCCGGGGGGCGCTGTACCGGGGAGCTGTTTTTT. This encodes CASRLPGGRCTGELFF.

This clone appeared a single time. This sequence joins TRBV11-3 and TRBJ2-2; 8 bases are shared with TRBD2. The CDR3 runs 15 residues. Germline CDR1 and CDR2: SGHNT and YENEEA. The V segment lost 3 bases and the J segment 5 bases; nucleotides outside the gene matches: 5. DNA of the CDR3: TGTGCCAGCAGCTTTGGACTAGCAGGGACCGGGGAGCTGTTTTTT. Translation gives CASSFGLAGTGELFF.

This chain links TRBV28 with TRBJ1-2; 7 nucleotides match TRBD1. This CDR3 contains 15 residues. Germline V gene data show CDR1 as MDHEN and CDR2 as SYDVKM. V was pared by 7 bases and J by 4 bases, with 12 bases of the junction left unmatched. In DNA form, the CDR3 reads TGTGCCAGCACCCCAACAGGGGCCTCCGGCTATGGCTACACCTTC. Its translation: CASTPTGASGYGYTF.

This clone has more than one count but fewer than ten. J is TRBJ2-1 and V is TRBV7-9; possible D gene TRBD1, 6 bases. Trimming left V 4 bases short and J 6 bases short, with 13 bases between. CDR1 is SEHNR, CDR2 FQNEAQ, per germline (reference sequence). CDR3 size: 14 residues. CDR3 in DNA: TGTGCCAGCAGCTGGCTTACAGGGTTCAATGAGCAGTTCTTC. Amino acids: CASSWLTGFNEQFF.

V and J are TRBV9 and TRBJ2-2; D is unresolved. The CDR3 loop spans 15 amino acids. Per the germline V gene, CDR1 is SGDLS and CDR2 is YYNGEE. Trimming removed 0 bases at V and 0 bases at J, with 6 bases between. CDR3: CASSVDSTNTGELFF. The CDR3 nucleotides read TGTGCCAGCAGCGTAGACAGCACGAACACCGGGGAGCTGTTTTTT. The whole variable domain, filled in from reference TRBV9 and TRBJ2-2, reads DSGVTQTPKHLITATGQRVTLRCSPRSGDLSVYWYQQSLDQGLQFLIQYYNGEERAKGNILERFSAQQFPDLHSELNLSSLELGDSALYFCASSVDSTNTGELFFGEGSRLTVL.

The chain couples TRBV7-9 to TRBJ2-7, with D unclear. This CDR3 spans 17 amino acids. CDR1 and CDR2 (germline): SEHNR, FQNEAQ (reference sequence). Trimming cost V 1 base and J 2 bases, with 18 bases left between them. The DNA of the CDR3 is TGTGCCAGCAGCTTAGGGTCAGGCACAGTTGTCCCCTACGAGCAGTACTTC. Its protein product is CASSLGSGTVVPYEQYF.

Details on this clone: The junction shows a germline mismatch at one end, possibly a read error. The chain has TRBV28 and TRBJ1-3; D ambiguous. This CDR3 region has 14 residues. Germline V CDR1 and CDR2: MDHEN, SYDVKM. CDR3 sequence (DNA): TGTGCCAGCGGTCTACCGTCCTCTGGGAACACCATATATTTT. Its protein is CASGLPSSGNTIYF.

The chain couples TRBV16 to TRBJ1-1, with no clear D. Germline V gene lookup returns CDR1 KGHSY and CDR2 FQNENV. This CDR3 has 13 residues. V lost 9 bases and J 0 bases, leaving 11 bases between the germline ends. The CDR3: CARKRGVNTEAFF. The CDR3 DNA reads TGTGCCAGAAAAAGAGGCGTGAACACTGAAGCTTTCTTT. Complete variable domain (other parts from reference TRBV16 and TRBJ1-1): GEEVAQTPKHLVRGEGQKAKLYCAPIKGHSYVFWYQQVLKNEFKFLISFQNENVFDETGMPKERFSAKCLPNSPCSLEIQATKLEDSAVYFCARKRGVNTEAFFGQGTRLTVV.

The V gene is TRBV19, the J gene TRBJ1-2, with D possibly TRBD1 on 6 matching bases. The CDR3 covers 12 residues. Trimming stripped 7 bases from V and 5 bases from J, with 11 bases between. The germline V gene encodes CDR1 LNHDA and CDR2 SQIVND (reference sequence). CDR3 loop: CASTNTGYGYTF. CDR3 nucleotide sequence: TGTGCCAGTACCAACACAGGGTATGGCTACACCTTC.

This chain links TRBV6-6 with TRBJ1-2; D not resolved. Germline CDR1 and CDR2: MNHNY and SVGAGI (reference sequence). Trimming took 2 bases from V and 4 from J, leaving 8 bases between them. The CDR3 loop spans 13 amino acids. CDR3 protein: CASSYGQFYGYTF. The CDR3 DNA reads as TGTGCCAGCAGTTACGGGCAGTTCTATGGCTACACCTTC.

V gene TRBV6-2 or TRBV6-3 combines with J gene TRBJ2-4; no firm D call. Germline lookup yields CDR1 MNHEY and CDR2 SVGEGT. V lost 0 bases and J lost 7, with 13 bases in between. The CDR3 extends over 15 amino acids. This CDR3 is CASSYSRKDWNIQYF. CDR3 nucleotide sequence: TGTGCCAGCAGTTACTCGAGGAAGGATTGGAACATTCAGTACTTC.

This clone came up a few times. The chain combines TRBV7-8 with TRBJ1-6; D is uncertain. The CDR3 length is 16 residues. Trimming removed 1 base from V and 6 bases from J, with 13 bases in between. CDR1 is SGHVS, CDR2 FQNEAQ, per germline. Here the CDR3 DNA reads TGTGCCAGCAGCTTAGAACTCGATTGGTCTAATTCACCCCTCCACTTT. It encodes CASSLELDWSNSPLHF.

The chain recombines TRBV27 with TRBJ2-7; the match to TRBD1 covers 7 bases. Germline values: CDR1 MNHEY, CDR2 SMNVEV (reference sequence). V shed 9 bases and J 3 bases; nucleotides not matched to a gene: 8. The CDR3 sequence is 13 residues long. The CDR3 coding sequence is TGTGCCAGTTCAACCAACAGGGGCTACGAGCAGTACTTC. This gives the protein CASSTNRGYEQYF.

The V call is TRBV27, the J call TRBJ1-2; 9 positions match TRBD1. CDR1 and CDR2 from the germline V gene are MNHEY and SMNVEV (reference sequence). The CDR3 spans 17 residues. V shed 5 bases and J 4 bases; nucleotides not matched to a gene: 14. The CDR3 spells CASSPGQGVQKAYGYTF. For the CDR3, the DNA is TGTGCCAGCAGTCCGGGACAGGGCGTCCAAAAGGCCTATGGCTACACCTTC.

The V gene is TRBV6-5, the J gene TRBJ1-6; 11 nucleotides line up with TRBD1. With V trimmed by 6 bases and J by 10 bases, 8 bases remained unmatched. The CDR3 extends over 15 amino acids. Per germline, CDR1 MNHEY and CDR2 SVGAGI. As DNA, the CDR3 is TGTGCCAGCAGCTCTGGGACAGGGGGATACTCACCCCTCCACTTT. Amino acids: CASSSGTGGYSPLHF.

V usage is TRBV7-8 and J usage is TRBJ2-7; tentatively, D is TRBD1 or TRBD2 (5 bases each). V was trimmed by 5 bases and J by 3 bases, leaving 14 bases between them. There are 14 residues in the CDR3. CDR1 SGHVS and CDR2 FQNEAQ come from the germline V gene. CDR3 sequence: CASSPDEGFYEQYF. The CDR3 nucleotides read TGTGCCAGCAGCCCTGATGAGGGGTTCTACGAGCAGTACTTC.

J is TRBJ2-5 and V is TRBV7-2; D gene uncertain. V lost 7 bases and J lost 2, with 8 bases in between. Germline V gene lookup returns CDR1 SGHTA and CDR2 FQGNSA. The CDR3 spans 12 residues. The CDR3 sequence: CASTKGQETQYF. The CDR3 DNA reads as TGTGCCAGCACGAAAGGGCAAGAGACCCAGTACTTC.

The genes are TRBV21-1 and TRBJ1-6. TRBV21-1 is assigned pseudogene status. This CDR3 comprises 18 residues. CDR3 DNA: TGTGCCAGCAGGATAAGGGAGGGCAGGAGCGGAAATAATTCACCCCTCCACTTT. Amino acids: CASRIREGRSGNNSPLHF.

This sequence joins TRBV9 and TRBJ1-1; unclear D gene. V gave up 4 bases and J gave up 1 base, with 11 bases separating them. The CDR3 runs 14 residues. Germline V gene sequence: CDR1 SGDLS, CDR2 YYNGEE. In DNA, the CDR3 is TGTGCCAGCAGCCCGACGAACGGGAACACTGAAGCTTTCTTT. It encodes CASSPTNGNTEAFF.

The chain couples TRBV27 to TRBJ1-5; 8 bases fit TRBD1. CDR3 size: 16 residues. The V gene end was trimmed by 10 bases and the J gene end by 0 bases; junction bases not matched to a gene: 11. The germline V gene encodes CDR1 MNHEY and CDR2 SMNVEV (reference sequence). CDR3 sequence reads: CAIGRTGKGSNQPQHF. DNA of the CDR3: TGTGCCATTGGCCGGACAGGGAAGGGTAGCAATCAGCCCCAGCATTTT.

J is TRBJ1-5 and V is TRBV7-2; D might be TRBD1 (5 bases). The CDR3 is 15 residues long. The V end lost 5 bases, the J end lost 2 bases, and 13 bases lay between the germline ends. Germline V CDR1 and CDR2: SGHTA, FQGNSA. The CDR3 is CASSQGRNGNQPQHF. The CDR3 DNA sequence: TGTGCCAGCAGCCAGGGACGCAACGGCAATCAGCCCCAGCATTTT.

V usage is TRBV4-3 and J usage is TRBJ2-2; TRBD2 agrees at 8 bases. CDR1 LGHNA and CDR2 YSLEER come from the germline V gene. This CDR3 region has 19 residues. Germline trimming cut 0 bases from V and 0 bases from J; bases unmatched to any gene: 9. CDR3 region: CASSQDPPYGGANTGELFF. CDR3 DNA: TGCGCCAGCAGCCAAGATCCCCCCTACGGGGGGGCGAACACCGGGGAGCTGTTTTTT.

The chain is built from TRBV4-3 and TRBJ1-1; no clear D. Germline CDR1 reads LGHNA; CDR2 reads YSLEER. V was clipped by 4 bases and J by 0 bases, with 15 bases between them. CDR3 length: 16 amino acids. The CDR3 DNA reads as TGCGCCAGCAGCCCCGCCTCCGGGTCCTTGAACACTGAAGCTTTCTTT. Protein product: CASSPASGSLNTEAFF.